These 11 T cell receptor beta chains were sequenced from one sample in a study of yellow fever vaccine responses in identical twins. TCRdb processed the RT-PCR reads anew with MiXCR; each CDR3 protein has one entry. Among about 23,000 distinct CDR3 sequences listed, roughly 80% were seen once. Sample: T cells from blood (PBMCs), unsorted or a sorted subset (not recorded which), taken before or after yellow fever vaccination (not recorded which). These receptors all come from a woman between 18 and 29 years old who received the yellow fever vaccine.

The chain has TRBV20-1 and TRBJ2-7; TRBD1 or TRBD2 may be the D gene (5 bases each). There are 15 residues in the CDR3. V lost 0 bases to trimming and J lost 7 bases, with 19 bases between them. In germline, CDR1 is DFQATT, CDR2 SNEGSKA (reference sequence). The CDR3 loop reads CSARDRAYAWGEQYF. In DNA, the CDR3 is TGCAGTGCTAGAGATAGGGCTTACGCTTGGGGGGAGCAGTACTTC.

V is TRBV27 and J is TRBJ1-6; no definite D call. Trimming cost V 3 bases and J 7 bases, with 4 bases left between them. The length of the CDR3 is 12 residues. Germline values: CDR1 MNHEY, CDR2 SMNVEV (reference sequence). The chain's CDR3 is CASSFANSPLHF. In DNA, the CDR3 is TGTGCCAGCAGTTTCGCAAATTCACCCCTCCACTTT.

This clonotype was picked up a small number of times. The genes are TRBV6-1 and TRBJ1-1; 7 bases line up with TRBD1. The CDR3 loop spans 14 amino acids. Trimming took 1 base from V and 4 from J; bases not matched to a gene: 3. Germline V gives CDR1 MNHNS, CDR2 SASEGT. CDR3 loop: CASSEVSGGTEAFF. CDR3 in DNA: TGTGCCAGCAGTGAAGTCTCAGGGGGCACTGAAGCTTTCTTT.

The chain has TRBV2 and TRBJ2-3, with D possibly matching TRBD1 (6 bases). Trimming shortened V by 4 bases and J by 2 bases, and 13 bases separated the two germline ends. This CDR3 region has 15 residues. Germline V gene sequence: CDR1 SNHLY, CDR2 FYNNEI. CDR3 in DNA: TGTGCCAGCAGTGGACAGGAAACTCCCACAGATACGCAGTATTTT. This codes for CASSGQETPTDTQYF.

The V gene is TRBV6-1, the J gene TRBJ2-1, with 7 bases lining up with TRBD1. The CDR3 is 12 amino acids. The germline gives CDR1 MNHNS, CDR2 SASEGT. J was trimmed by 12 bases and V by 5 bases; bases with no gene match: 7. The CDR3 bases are TGTGCCAGCAGTATGAGGGGGCGCGGGCAGTTCTTC. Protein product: CASSMRGRGQFF.

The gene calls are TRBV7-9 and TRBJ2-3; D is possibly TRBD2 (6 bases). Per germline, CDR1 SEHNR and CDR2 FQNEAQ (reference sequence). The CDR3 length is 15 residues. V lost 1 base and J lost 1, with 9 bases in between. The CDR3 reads CASSLVGGRTDTQYF. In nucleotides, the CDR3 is TGTGCCAGCAGCTTAGTCGGAGGGCGCACAGATACGCAGTATTTT.

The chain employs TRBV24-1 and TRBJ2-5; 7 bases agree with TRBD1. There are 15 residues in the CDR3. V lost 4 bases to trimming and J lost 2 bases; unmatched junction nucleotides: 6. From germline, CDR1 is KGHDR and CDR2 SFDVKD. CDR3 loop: CATSDFRDRQETQYF. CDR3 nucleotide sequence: TGTGCCACCAGTGACTTCCGGGACAGACAAGAGACCCAGTACTTC.

This chain's CDR3 is CASSMTSATDTQYF. As DNA, the CDR3 is TGTGCCAGCAGCATGACTAGTGCCACAGATACGCAGTATTTT. The genes are TRBV13 and TRBJ2-3, with a tentative D call TRBD2 (6 bases). Germline V gene data show CDR1 as PRHDT and CDR2 as FYEKMQ (reference sequence). The germline V and J ends were trimmed by 5 bases and 2 bases, with 11 bases remaining between them. The CDR3 runs 14 residues.

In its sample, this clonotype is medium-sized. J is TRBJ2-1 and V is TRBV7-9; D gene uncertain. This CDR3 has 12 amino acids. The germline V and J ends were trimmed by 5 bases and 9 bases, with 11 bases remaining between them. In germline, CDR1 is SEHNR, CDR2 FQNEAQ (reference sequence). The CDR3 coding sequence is TGTGCCAGCAGCGGTTCGGATGGTGAGCAGTTCTTC. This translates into CASSGSDGEQFF.

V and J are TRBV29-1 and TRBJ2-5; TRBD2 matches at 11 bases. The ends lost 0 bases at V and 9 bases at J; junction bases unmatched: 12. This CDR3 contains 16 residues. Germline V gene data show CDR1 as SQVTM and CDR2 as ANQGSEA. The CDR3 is CSVEDPGLAGREAQYF. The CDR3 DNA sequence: TGCAGCGTTGAAGATCCCGGACTAGCGGGTAGAGAAGCCCAGTACTTC.

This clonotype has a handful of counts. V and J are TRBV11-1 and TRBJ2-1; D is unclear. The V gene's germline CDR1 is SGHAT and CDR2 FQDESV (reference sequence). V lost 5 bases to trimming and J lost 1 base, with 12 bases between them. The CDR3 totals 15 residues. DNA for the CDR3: TGTGCCAGCAGCCCTGGAACGGCATCCTACAATGAGCAGTTCTTC. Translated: CASSPGTASYNEQFF.